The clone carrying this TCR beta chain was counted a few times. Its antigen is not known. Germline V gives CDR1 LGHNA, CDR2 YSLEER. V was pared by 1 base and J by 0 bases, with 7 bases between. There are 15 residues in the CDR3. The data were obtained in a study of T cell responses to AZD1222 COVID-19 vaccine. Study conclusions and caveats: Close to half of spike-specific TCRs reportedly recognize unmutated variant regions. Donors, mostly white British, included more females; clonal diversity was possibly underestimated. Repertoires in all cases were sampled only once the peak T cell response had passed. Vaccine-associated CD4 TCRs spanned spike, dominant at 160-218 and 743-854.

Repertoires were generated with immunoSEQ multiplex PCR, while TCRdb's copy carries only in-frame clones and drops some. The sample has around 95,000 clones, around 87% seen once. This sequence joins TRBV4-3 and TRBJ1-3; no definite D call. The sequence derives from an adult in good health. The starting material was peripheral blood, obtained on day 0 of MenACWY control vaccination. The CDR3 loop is CASSQVWVSGNTIYF. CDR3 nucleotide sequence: TGCGCCAGCAGCCAAGTCTGGGTCTCTGGAAACACCATATATTTT.